Described below is a single T cell receptor beta chain sequence and its context. This sample is drawn from a study of blood T cell repertoires in COVID-19. Study-wide background: The United States, Italy and Spain supplied acute and convalescent COVID-19 samples. Sample material is recorded as cDNA or gDNA derived from T cells, B-cell-depleted T cells, or PBMCs.

Authors' processing steps: Amplifying reference gene primers gave estimates of nucleated cell counts. TCRdb's table, derived via immunoSEQ multiplex PCR, lists solely in-frame clones and lacks some. V and J calls plus clone size are reproduced from that table; the DNA served to infer D and trimming. The repertoire holds about 79,000 clones, 70% to 90% seen once, with approximately 4.3% in the top ten. This TCR derives from a man between 50 and 59 years old with active COVID-19. Material for sequencing was peripheral blood.

The CDR3: CSASHVRRNIGSTDTQYF. Here the CDR3 DNA reads TGCAGTGCTAGTCATGTAAGGAGGAATATTGGGAGCACAGATACGCAGTATTTT. V is TRBV20-1 and J is TRBJ2-3, with D possibly TRBD2 on 5 matching bases. The V end was cut by 3 bases, the J end by 0 bases, with 22 bases between. CDR1 is DFQATT, CDR2 SNEGSKA, per germline (reference sequence). This CDR3 is built from 18 residues.